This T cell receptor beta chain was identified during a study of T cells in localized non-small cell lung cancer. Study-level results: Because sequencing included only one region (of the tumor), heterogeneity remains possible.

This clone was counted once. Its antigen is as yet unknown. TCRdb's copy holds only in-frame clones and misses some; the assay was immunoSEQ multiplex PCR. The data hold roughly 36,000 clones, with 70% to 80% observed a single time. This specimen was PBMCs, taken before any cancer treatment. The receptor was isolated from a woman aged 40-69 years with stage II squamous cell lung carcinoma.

CDR3 coding DNA: TGTGCCAGCAGCGTAGAGGGGAGATGGGGGTCTGGAAACACCATATATTTT. Residues: CASSVEGRWGSGNTIYF. The chain uses TRBV9 and TRBJ1-3; maybe TRBD1 (5 bases). Germline-derived CDR1 and CDR2 are SGDLS and YYNGEE. The CDR3 runs to 17 residues. V lost 0 bases and J 1 base, leaving 14 bases between the germline ends.